Detailed here is one T cell receptor beta chain. The clone's antigen remains unknown. Base qualities are not at hand, and no much larger clone is one base apart. The entry originates in a study of OX40 agonist ivuxolimab in advanced cancers. Notes on the research overall: Ivuxolimab was a fully human IgG2 agonistic monoclonal antibody targeting the costimulatory receptor OX40 (CD134). Intravenous ivuxolimab was administered to patients every 2 weeks at six dose levels: 0.01, 0.1, 0.3, 1.5, 3 and 10 mg/kg. Of the roughly 54 dose-escalation patients, hepatocellular carcinoma was present in around 20, melanoma in some 15, renal cell carcinoma in 9 and head and neck cancer in 9. The dose-escalation cohort was almost 85% male with a mean age of about 65 years, ranging from 23 to 79. Patients were allowed to have had prior anti-PD-1, anti-PD-L1 or anti-CTLA-4 therapy, and 30% to 40% of the dose-escalation patients had previously received checkpoint inhibitors. Three dose-escalation patients achieved partial responses, one with hepatocellular carcinoma and two with cutaneous melanoma. The purpose of peripheral TCRbeta sequencing was to test whether ivuxolimab changed TCR sequence diversity and led to clonal T-cell expansion. The paper reports the monotherapy dose-escalation portion (N of about 51 patients) of the phase I ivuxolimab trial.

Study-level results and caveats: Clonal expansion of both CD4+ and CD8+ blood T cells was observed from baseline to week 6 at doses 0.1 to 3.0 mg/kg. After ivuxolimab, expanded clones were on average more numerous among CD8+ T cells than among CD4+ T cells. Which antigens the clonally expanded peripheral T cells were specific for was not determined. Low levels of normalized T-cell clonal expansion were also seen in some patients who did not respond. In the 0.1-3.0 mg/kg groups, partial responders had among the lowest normalized peripheral clonal expansion, particularly in CD8+ T cells.

To sequence the TCRbeta CDR3 region, genomic DNA was isolated from the sorted cells. TCRbeta CDR3 regions were sequenced using the immunoSEQ Assay. Sourced from immuneACCESS, this table was stored by TCRdb with only in-frame sequences that have V and J called. A share of the clones is absent; for the studies checked, an unresolved V gene accounts for under half, and the remainder has no known explanation. The sample contains some 68,000 clones, 75% to 90% of them found a single time. Of the sample, about 10% falls within the top ten clones. Patients with a history of autoimmune disease or receiving systemic immunosuppression were excluded from the trial. Peripheral blood for TCR sequencing was collected from all dose cohorts at baseline, on cycle 4 day 1, and on cycle 7 day 1. Samples came from an open-label, multicenter, first-in-human phase I dose-escalation trial of ivuxolimab. Adults with locally advanced or metastatic head and neck squamous cell, hepatocellular, melanoma or renal cell carcinoma were enrolled in the trial. Before TCR sequencing, CD4+ and CD8+ T cells were separately sorted from peripheral blood.

The specimen was CD4+ or CD8+ T cells sorted from blood, collected in a trial of the OX40 agonist ivuxolimab. The source is an adult with an advanced solid tumor such as melanoma, head and neck, liver or kidney cancer.

The sequenced DNA: TGTGCCAGCAGCGCATTGGGACCGTACAATGAGCAGTTCTTC. Its translation is CASSALGPYNEQFF. The chain links TRBV9 with TRBJ2-1; the D gene is perhaps TRBD1 or TRBD2, each of them matching over 5 bases. The junction shows trimming of 3 bases on V and 4 bases on J, plus 11 bases between the germline ends. The CDR3 numbers 14 residues from cysteine through phenylalanine. This entry keeps only the CDR3 DNA: 42 bases, framed from base 1. In the germline V gene, CDR1 corresponds to SGDLS and CDR2 to YYNGEE.